This TCR beta chain was captured by sequencing in a study of somatic mutations in cytotoxic T cells in rheumatoid arthritis. Study-wide results and caveats: Nobody knew which antigens the expanded CD8+ clones targeted.

V trimming: 7 bases; J trimming: 5 bases; junction bases outside the gene matches: 10. Germline values: CDR1 SQVTM, CDR2 ANQGSEA. There are 13 residues in the CDR3. Libraries were prepared by immunoSEQ multiplex PCR; TCRdb keeps only in-frame clonotypes and omits some of them. The table shows around 5,900 clones, with roughly 85% occurring only once. Details on this clone: The antigen is not known.

The chain has TRBV29-1 and TRBJ1-1; 7 bases agree with TRBD1. The TCR was taken from a woman in her forties or fifties with rheumatoid arthritis. The material sequenced was CD8+ T cells sorted from blood. Written as DNA, the CDR3 is TGCAGCGCCTGGGAACAGGGGAGTACTGAAGCTTTCTTT. Translated, it gives CSAWEQGSTEAFF.